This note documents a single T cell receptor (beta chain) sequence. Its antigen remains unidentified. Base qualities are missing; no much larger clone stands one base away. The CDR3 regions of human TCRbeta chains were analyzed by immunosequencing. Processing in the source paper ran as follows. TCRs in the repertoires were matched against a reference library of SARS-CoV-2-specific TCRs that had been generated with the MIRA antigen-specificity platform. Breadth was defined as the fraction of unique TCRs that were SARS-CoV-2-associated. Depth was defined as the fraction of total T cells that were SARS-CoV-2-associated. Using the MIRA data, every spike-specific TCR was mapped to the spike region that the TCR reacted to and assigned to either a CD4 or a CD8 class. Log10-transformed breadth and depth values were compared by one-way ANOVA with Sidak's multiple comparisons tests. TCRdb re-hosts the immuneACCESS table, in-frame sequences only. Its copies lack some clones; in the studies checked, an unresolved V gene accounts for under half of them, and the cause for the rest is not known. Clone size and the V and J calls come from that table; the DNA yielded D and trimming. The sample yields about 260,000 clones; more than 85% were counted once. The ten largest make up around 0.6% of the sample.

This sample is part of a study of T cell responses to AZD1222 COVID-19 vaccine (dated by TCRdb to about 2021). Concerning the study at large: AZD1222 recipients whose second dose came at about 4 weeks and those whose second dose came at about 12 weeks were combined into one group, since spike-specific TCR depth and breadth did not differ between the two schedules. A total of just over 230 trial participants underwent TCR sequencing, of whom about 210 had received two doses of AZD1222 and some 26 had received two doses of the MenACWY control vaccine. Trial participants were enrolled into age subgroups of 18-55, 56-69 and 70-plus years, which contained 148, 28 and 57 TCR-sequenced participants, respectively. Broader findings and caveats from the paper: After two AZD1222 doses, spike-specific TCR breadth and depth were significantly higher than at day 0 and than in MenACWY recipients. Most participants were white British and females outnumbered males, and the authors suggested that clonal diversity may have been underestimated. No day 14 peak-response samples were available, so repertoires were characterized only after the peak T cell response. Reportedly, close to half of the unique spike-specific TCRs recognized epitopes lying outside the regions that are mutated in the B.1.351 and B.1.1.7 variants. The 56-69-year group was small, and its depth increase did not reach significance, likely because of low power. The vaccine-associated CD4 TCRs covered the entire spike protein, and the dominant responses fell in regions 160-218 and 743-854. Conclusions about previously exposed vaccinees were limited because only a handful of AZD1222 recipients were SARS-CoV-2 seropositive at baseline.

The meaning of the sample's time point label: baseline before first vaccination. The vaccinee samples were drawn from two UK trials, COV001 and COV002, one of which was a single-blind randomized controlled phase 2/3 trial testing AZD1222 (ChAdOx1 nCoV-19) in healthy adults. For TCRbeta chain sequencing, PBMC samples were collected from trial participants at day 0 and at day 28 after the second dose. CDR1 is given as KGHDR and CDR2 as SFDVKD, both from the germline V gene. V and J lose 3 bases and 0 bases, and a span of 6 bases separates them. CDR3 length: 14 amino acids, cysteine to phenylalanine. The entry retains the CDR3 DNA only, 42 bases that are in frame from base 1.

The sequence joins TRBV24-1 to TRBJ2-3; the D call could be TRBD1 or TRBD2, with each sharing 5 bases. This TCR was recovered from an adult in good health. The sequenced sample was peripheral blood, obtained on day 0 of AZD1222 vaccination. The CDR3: CATSDRDSTDTQYF. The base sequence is TGTGCCACCAGTGATAGGGACAGCACAGATACGCAGTATTTT.